One sample yielded the 22 T cell receptor beta chains listed below, sequenced in a study of cytomegalovirus exposure and HLA in healthy donors. In the PCR, 60 Vbeta and 13 Jbeta primers were used. Sequencing was performed with immunoSEQ multiplex PCR; in TCRdb, only in-frame clones are kept and a portion is missing. This table holds 120,000 to 150,000 clones, 76% found once. What was sequenced was PBMCs. Every receptor here comes from a woman between 35 and 50 years old in good health and CMV-seronegative.

This chain joins TRBV7-9 and TRBJ1-5; no definite D call. The germline V and J ends were trimmed by 8 bases and 6 bases, with 8 bases remaining between them. The CDR3 runs to 11 residues. From germline, CDR1 is SEHNR and CDR2 FQNEAQ (reference sequence). The CDR3 region is CASGGIQPQHF. In nucleotides, the CDR3 is TGTGCCAGCGGCGGCATTCAGCCCCAGCATTTT.

The chain combines TRBV2 with TRBJ2-1; TRBD1 agrees at 8 bases. CDR1 and CDR2 (germline): SNHLY, FYNNEI. This CDR3 is 13 amino acids long. V dropped 6 bases and J dropped 9; count of bases not matched to a gene: 7. The CDR3 protein is CASSYDRGGEQFF. The CDR3 nucleotides read TGTGCCAGCAGCTATGACAGGGGAGGTGAGCAGTTCTTC.

The chain links TRBV7-7 to TRBJ2-1; 13 nucleotides align to TRBD2. The CDR3 spans 16 residues. Germline values: CDR1 SSHAT, CDR2 FNYEAQ (reference sequence). Trimming at V came to 1 base and at J to 9 bases, leaving 6 bases not matched to a gene. The CDR3 is CASSLVLAGGPGEQFF. Here the CDR3 DNA reads TGTGCCAGCAGCTTAGTACTAGCGGGGGGGCCGGGTGAGCAGTTCTTC.

V usage is TRBV6-5 and J usage is TRBJ1-1, with TRBD1 as a possible D gene (5 bases). V dropped 10 bases and J dropped 1 base, with 16 bases sitting between them. The CDR3 runs 14 residues. The germline CDR1 and CDR2 sequences are MNHEY and SVGAGI. The CDR3 loop reads CATKSGLKNTEAFF. The CDR3 coding sequence is TGTGCCACAAAGTCAGGGCTGAAGAACACTGAAGCTTTCTTT.

The CDR3 DNA reads TGCGCCAGCAGCCCCGGGACTAGCGGGAGAGATCATCATGAGCAGTTCTTC. The encoded protein is CASSPGTSGRDHHEQFF. The chain is built from TRBV5-1 and TRBJ2-1, with 14 bases that match TRBD2. Germline V gene lookup returns CDR1 SGHRS and CDR2 YFSETQ. CDR3 length equals 17 residues. V trimming: 4 bases; J trimming: 8 bases; junction bases outside the gene matches: 11.

The chain recombines TRBV6-1 with TRBJ2-7, with 8 bases that match TRBD1. The CDR3 consists of 13 residues. Germline assignment: CDR1 MNHNS and CDR2 SASEGT. Trimming took 11 bases from V and 0 from J; bases not matched to a gene: 6. This CDR3 is CAGRDRSSYEQYF. Written as DNA, the CDR3 is TGTGCCGGCCGGGACAGGAGCTCCTACGAGCAGTACTTC.

The chain has TRBV2 and TRBJ2-1; possibly TRBD2 for D (6 bases). This CDR3 comprises 14 residues. Germline CDR1 SNHLY, CDR2 FYNNEI. Trimming removed 5 bases from V and 7 bases from J, with 15 bases in between. CDR3 residues: CASSPFGGSNEQFF. CDR3 bases: TGTGCCAGCAGTCCCTTCGGGGGAAGTAATGAGCAGTTCTTC.

The chain has TRBV29-1 and TRBJ2-5, with 8 bases fitting TRBD2. CDR3 size: 14 residues. J gave up 4 bases and V 2 bases, and 6 bases lay outside the gene matches. Per germline, CDR1 SQVTM and CDR2 ANQGSEA. CDR3 in amino acids: CSVETPGGAETQYF. CDR3 sequence (DNA): TGCAGCGTTGAAACCCCCGGGGGGGCAGAGACCCAGTACTTC.

The J gene is TRBJ2-1, the V gene TRBV28; 8 bases map to TRBD1. The CDR3 extends over 15 amino acids. Trimming at V came to 5 bases and at J to 0 bases, leaving 3 bases not matched to a gene. Germline CDR1 MDHEN, CDR2 SYDVKM. As DNA, the CDR3 is TGTGCCAGCAGTCTAGGACAGGGCTCCTACAATGAGCAGTTCTTC. Amino acid sequence: CASSLGQGSYNEQFF.

The chain joins TRBV5-1 to TRBJ1-2; the match to TRBD1 covers 8 bases. V was clipped by 2 bases and J by 8 bases; unmatched bases: 8. From germline, CDR1 is SGHRS and CDR2 YFSETQ. The CDR3 extends over 14 amino acids. Written as DNA, the CDR3 is TGCGCCAGCAGCTTCGACGGACAGGGAGAAGGCTACACCTTC. Its protein is CASSFDGQGEGYTF.

The chain has TRBV14 and TRBJ2-7; the match to TRBD1 covers 11 bases. This CDR3 is built from 15 residues. CDR1 and CDR2 (germline): SGHDN, FVKESK. V lost 1 base, J lost 7 bases, and 6 bases stayed unmatched. The CDR3 is CASSQVTGTGGEQYF. The CDR3 region has the DNA TGTGCCAGCAGCCAAGTAACCGGGACAGGGGGTGAGCAGTACTTC.

This clone was counted between two and nine times. The genes are TRBV29-1 and TRBJ1-1; D is uncertain. The germline V gene has CDR1 SQVTM and CDR2 ANQGSEA. With 8 bases removed from V and 1 base from J, the gap between germline ends came to 14 bases. This CDR3 is 13 amino acids long. The CDR3 region is CSHTGYENTEAFF. CDR3 sequence (DNA): TGCAGCCACACGGGATATGAGAACACTGAAGCTTTCTTT.

The chain has TRBV10-2 and TRBJ2-1; no clear D. V lost 4 bases and J lost 0, with 10 bases in between. Looked up from germline, CDR1 is WSHSY and CDR2 is SAAADI. This CDR3 spans 15 amino acids. In DNA form, the CDR3 reads TGCGCCAGCAGTGTTCAATCGAGCTCCTACAATGAGCAGTTCTTC. Protein product: CASSVQSSSYNEQFF.

The count of this clone is one. The V gene is TRBV19, the J gene TRBJ2-1, with a possible D match to TRBD1 (6 bases). The ends were cut back, 9 bases at V and 9 bases at J, with 12 bases in the middle. The CDR3 has 11 amino acids. CDR1 and CDR2 (germline): LNHDA, SQIVND (reference sequence). CDR3 in DNA: TGTGCCAGCTTACAGGGTACTGAGCAGTTCTTC. Its protein is CASLQGTEQFF.

The CDR3 is CASHSGTALYF. CDR3 DNA sequence: TGTGCCAGCCATTCAGGGACAGCTTTATATTTT. This chain links TRBV6-5 with TRBJ1-3, with 7 bases aligning to TRBD1. This CDR3 has 11 residues. Losses at the gene ends were 8 bases for V and 14 bases for J; bases not matched to a gene: 9. Germline V gene lookup returns CDR1 MNHEY and CDR2 SVGAGI.

This clone was detected once. The chain couples TRBV5-1 to TRBJ1-3, with 7 bases lining up with TRBD1. This CDR3 contains 14 residues. The V segment lost 2 bases and the J segment 7 bases; nucleotides outside the gene matches: 6. Germline V gene data show CDR1 as SGHRS and CDR2 as YFSETQ. Here the CDR3 DNA reads TGCGCCAGCAGCTTAGGGACAGCTGCCAACACCATATATTTT. This gives the protein CASSLGTAANTIYF. The full variable domain, completed using reference TRBV5-1 and TRBJ1-3, is KAGVTQTPRYLIKTRGQQVTLSCSPISGHRSVSWYQQTPGQGLQFLFEYFSETQRNKGNFPGRFSGRQFSNSRSEMNVSTLELGDSALYLCASSLGTAANTIYFGEGSWLTVV.

This clone was detected only a few times. The chain combines TRBV7-2 with TRBJ1-5, with 12 bases lining up with TRBD1. Germline V gene lookup returns CDR1 SGHTA and CDR2 FQGNSA. The CDR3 consists of 16 residues. Unmatched junction bases numbered 4, after V lost 1 base and J lost 6 bases. CDR3 loop: CASSLEWDRGRQPQHF. CDR3 sequence (DNA): TGTGCCAGCAGCTTAGAATGGGACAGGGGGCGTCAGCCCCAGCATTTT.

DNA of the CDR3: TGTGCCAGTAGTATAGGAGGGGGCGCGTTGGGTCAGCCCCAGCATTTT. As protein: CASSIGGGALGQPQHF. The chain combines TRBV19 with TRBJ1-5, with 7 bases matching TRBD1. Germline loops: CDR1 LNHDA, CDR2 SQIVND (reference sequence). This CDR3 comprises 16 residues. V was pared by 1 base and J by 6 bases, with 9 bases of the junction left unmatched.

This clone was seen once. CDR3 protein: CASSPFRQGQETQYF. As DNA, the CDR3 is TGTGCCAGCAGCCCGTTTAGGCAGGGCCAAGAGACCCAGTACTTC. The chain links TRBV7-9 to TRBJ2-5, with D perhaps TRBD1 (5 bases). V was clipped by 5 bases and J by 1 base, with 14 bases between them. Germline-derived CDR1 and CDR2 are SEHNR and FQNEAQ (reference sequence). The CDR3 length is 15 residues.

This clone has only a few counts. The chain joins TRBV19 to TRBJ1-1, with a possible D match to TRBD1 (6 bases). CDR1 and CDR2 from the germline V gene are LNHDA and SQIVND (reference sequence). The length of the CDR3 is 12 residues. V lost 3 bases and J lost 11, with 13 bases in between. The DNA of the CDR3 is TGTGCCAGTAGTATTCCCAGGGGAGACGCTTTCTTT. Translation gives CASSIPRGDAFF.

This clone was counted once. This rearrangement joins TRBV27 to TRBJ1-1, with TRBD1 matching 8 bases. This CDR3 has 14 amino acids. CDR1 is MNHEY, CDR2 SMNVEV, per germline (reference sequence). The ends lost 4 bases at V and 5 bases at J; junction bases unmatched: 6. CDR3 in DNA: TGTGCCAGCAGTTCTGGACAGGGTTGGACTGAAGCTTTCTTT. It encodes CASSSGQGWTEAFF.

This chain connects TRBV18 to TRBJ2-7; 8 bases map to TRBD1. This CDR3 comprises 15 residues. Germline lookup yields CDR1 KGHSH and CDR2 LQKENI. V was pared by 4 bases and J by 5 bases, with 10 bases of the junction left unmatched. The CDR3 here is CASSQNFGQGNEQYF. CDR3 DNA: TGTGCCAGCTCACAGAACTTCGGACAGGGCAACGAGCAGTACTTC.